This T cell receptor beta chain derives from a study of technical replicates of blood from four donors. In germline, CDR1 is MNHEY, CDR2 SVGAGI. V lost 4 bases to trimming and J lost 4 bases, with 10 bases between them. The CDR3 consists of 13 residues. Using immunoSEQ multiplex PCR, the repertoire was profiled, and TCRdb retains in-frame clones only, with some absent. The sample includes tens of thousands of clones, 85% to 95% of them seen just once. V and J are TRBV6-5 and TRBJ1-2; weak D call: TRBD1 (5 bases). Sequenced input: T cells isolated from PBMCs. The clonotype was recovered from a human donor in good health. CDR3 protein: CASSWGGFYGYTF. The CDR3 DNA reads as TGTGCCAGCAGTTGGGGGGGTTTCTATGGCTACACCTTC.